This T cell receptor (beta chain) was recovered during a study of technical replicates of blood from four donors. Here immunoSEQ multiplex PCR was the method, and the copy in TCRdb shows in-frame clones only, minus some. Of roughly 69,000 clones detected, roughly 86% appear once; the ten largest clones hold just over 5%. This clone was detected once. CDR1 and CDR2 from the germline V gene are MNHNY and SVGAGI (reference sequence). This CDR3 is built from 14 residues. V dropped 6 bases and J dropped 6 bases, with 16 bases sitting between them. Source material: PBMCs. This sequence originates from a human donor in good health. Some clones in this sample may be carry-over from other donors' samples. The genes are TRBV6-6 and TRBJ2-3, with D tentatively TRBD2 (5 bases). This CDR3 reads CASRDRLSADTQYF. In nucleotides, the CDR3 is TGTGCCAGCAGGGATCGACTAAGTGCGGATACGCAGTATTTT.